A single sample is the source of the 32 T cell receptor beta chains below, sequenced in a study of blood T cell repertoires in COVID-19. Generated by immunoSEQ multiplex PCR, the TCRdb table keeps only in-frame clones and is missing some. The sample carries more than 300,000 clones, around 87% recorded once. The specimen sequenced was peripheral blood. Every receptor here comes from a woman in her thirties with COVID-19, enrolled during active disease.

Only one count was recorded for this clone. The chain uses TRBV2 and TRBJ2-3; 7 bases are a match to TRBD1. This CDR3 is built from 13 residues. J lost 5 bases, V lost 10 bases, and 9 bases had no gene match. Per the germline V gene, CDR1 is SNHLY and CDR2 is FYNNEI. The CDR3 nucleotides are TGTGCCAACACCGGGACAGCCAGAGATACGCAGTATTTT. Translation: CANTGTARDTQYF.

The chain joins TRBV12-3 or TRBV12-4 to TRBJ2-3; no firm D call. Trimming took off 6 bases at V and 6 bases at J, with 7 bases between the two ends. The CDR3 loop spans 11 amino acids. CDR3 in DNA: TGTGCCAGCAGCCCCCGGGATACGCAGTATTTT. This sequence encodes CASSPRDTQYF.

The chain uses TRBV6-5 and TRBJ2-2, with D tentatively TRBD2 (5 bases). The CDR3 covers 13 residues. Trimming stripped 6 bases from V and 3 bases from J, with 8 bases between. Germline CDR1 MNHEY, CDR2 SVGAGI. CDR3 coding DNA: TGTGCCAGCAGGCGGGCAGACACCGGGGAGCTGTTTTTT. Translated: CASRRADTGELFF.

In regard to this clone: Other DNA sequences in the sample encode the same CDR3. This chain joins TRBV7-3 and TRBJ2-2; 10 nucleotides align to TRBD2. V was clipped by 3 bases and J by 6 bases; unmatched bases: 1. CDR1 SGHTA and CDR2 FQGTGA come from the germline V gene. The length of the CDR3 is 14 residues. The CDR3 is CASSLLAGAGELFF. The CDR3 DNA is TGTGCCAGCAGCTTGCTAGCGGGAGCCGGGGAGCTGTTTTTT.

The chain joins TRBV19 to TRBJ2-7, with 12 bases identical to TRBD2. The CDR3 sequence is 16 residues long. In germline, CDR1 is LNHDA, CDR2 SQIVND (reference sequence). Germline trimming cut 6 bases from V and 4 bases from J; bases unmatched to any gene: 10. The CDR3 loop is CASSTARLAGVYEQYF. CDR3 nucleotide sequence: TGTGCCAGTAGCACCGCGAGACTAGCGGGAGTGTACGAGCAGTACTTC.

This chain links TRBV20-1 with TRBJ1-5, with 8 bases aligning to TRBD1. The CDR3 spans 10 residues. Germline-derived CDR1 and CDR2 are DFQATT and SNEGSKA (reference sequence). The CDR3 DNA reads as TGCCACAGGGGGGGGCAGCCCCAGCATTTT. Encoded protein: CHRGGQPQHF.

This clone was picked up one time. This chain joins TRBV19 and TRBJ2-7; D is perhaps TRBD1 (6 bases). The CDR3 contains 12 residues. Germline CDR1 and CDR2: LNHDA and SQIVND (reference sequence). V dropped 3 bases and J dropped 4 bases, with 7 bases sitting between them. The CDR3 DNA reads as TGTGCCAGTAGTATGACAGGTTACGAGCAGTACTTC. Amino acid sequence: CASSMTGYEQYF.

V is TRBV21-1 and J is TRBJ1-3; the table's D call of TRBD1 was not tested on the DNA. TRBV21-1 is termed a pseudogene. The length of the CDR3 is 15 residues. The CDR3 spells CASSGTGGVGNTIYF. The CDR3 nucleotides are TGTGCCAGCAGCGGTACAGGGGGCGTTGGAAACACCATATATTTT.

This sequence joins TRBV7-8 and TRBJ2-7; 7 bases match TRBD1. The CDR3 covers 12 residues. Unmatched junction bases numbered 4, after V lost 5 bases and J lost 6 bases. From germline, CDR1 is SGHVS and CDR2 FQNEAQ. This CDR3 is CASSRTGAEQYF. For the CDR3, the DNA is TGTGCCAGCAGCCGTACAGGGGCCGAGCAGTACTTC.

This clone turned up a few times. The chain is built from TRBV5-1 and TRBJ1-3; unclear D gene. The CDR3 extends over 14 amino acids. Trimming removed 4 bases at V and 0 bases at J, with 8 bases between. Looked up from germline, CDR1 is SGHRS and CDR2 is YFSETQ. The CDR3, as DNA: TGCGCCAGCAGCGTCGACAACTCTGGAAACACCATATATTTT. This encodes CASSVDNSGNTIYF.

This clone showed up just once. The chain has TRBV27 and TRBJ2-3, with D perhaps TRBD2 (6 bases). The CDR3 spans 16 residues. CDR1 MNHEY and CDR2 SMNVEV come from the germline V gene (reference sequence). The V end lost 0 bases, the J end lost 2 bases, and 12 bases lay between the germline ends. In nucleotides, the CDR3 is TGTGCCAGCAGTTTATCCCCGGGACTTTTCACAGATACGCAGTATTTT. Protein product: CASSLSPGLFTDTQYF.

V gene TRBV5-4 combines with J gene TRBJ2-5; D gene unclear. Trimming removed 0 bases at V and 1 base at J, with 7 bases between. The germline V gene encodes CDR1 SGHNT and CDR2 YYREEE (reference sequence). This CDR3 has 14 residues. CDR3 region: CASSLGAGQETQYF. In DNA form, the CDR3 reads TGTGCCAGCAGCTTGGGGGCTGGCCAAGAGACCCAGTACTTC.

This clone was seen only once. The chain has TRBV2 and TRBJ1-4, with D unclear. Germline V gene sequence: CDR1 SNHLY, CDR2 FYNNEI. This CDR3 is built from 14 residues. Trimming pared 3 bases from V and 7 bases from J, leaving 12 bases between. CDR3 nucleotides: TGTGCCAGCAGTGACGGGGTTGGGTTTGAAAAACTGTTTTTT. Protein sequence: CASSDGVGFEKLFF. Together with reference TRBV2 and TRBJ1-4, the CDR3 gives the full variable domain: EPEVTQTPSHQVTQMGQEVILRCVPISNHLYFYWYRQILGQKVEFLVSFYNNEISEKSEIFDDQFSVERPDGSNFTLKIRSTKLEDSAMYFCASSDGVGFEKLFFGSGTQLSVL.

The chain employs TRBV6-5 and TRBJ2-7, with TRBD2 matching over 10 bases. V trimming: 7 bases; J trimming: 4 bases; junction bases outside the gene matches: 7. In germline, CDR1 is MNHEY, CDR2 SVGAGI. The CDR3 has 14 amino acids. In DNA, the CDR3 is TGTGCCAGCATGCGACTAGCGGGCGGATACGAGCAGTACTTC. Residues: CASMRLAGGYEQYF.

The chain is built from TRBV10-3 and TRBJ1-3, with 12 nucleotides matching TRBD1. The ends lost 5 bases at V and 2 bases at J; junction bases unmatched: 10. Germline V gives CDR1 ENHRY, CDR2 SYGVKD. The CDR3 length is 18 residues. The CDR3 DNA reads TGTGCCATCAGTACCCCGGGACAGGGGGCGGTGGCTGGAAACACCATATATTTT. Protein: CAISTPGQGAVAGNTIYF.

V usage is TRBV3-1 (or the pseudogene TRBV3-2) and J usage is TRBJ1-2; D possibly corresponds to TRBD1 (6 bases). Trimming left V 0 bases short and J 6 bases short, with 8 bases between. Germline CDR1 is LGHDT and CDR2 is YNNKEL (reference sequence). The length of the CDR3 is 13 residues. DNA for the CDR3: TGTGCCAGCAGCCAAGAACAGGGTAATGGCTACACCTTC. It specifies CASSQEQGNGYTF.

J is TRBJ1-5 and V is TRBV4-1, with D uncertain. The CDR3 runs 14 residues. The germline gives CDR1 MGHRA, CDR2 YSYEKL. V lost 1 base, J lost 3 bases, and 7 bases lay in between. CDR3 amino acids: CASSQAGSNQPQHF. The CDR3 DNA sequence: TGCGCCAGCAGCCAAGCGGGTTCCAATCAGCCCCAGCATTTT.

The V and J genes are TRBV19 and TRBJ1-5; TRBD1 matches at 10 bases. V was clipped by 6 bases and J by 5 bases; unmatched bases: 4. The CDR3 length is 14 residues. Per germline, CDR1 LNHDA and CDR2 SQIVND (reference sequence). CDR3 amino acids: CASSRDRGDQPQHF. In nucleotides, the CDR3 is TGTGCCAGTAGCCGGGACAGGGGTGATCAGCCCCAGCATTTT.

The rearrangement joins TRBV11-2 to TRBJ2-1; TRBD1 agrees at 8 bases. This CDR3 is built from 16 residues. V lost 4 bases and J lost 9; bases outside the gene matches: 14. Germline V gene lookup returns CDR1 SGHAT and CDR2 FQNNGV. CDR3 sequence reads: CASSSRPGQVRIEQFF. The CDR3 DNA follows: TGTGCCAGCAGCTCCCGCCCGGGACAGGTAAGGATTGAGCAGTTCTTC.

The chain has TRBV11-2 and TRBJ2-3, with a tentative D call TRBD1 (5 bases). CDR3 size: 12 residues. Deletions cut 7 bases from V and 9 bases from J, with 14 bases between. From germline, CDR1 is SGHAT and CDR2 FQNNGV. Written as DNA, the CDR3 is TGTGCCAGCACCACTCTGGGGCACACGCAGTATTTT. Translating it yields CASTTLGHTQYF.

V and J are TRBV15 and TRBJ1-2; TRBD1 agrees at 7 bases. Trimming cost V 4 bases and J 6 bases; bases outside gene matches: 17. CDR3 length equals 17 residues. CDR1 is LNHNV, CDR2 YYDKDF, per germline (reference sequence). This CDR3 is CATSTDRAQVWENGYTF. CDR3 bases: TGTGCCACCAGCACTGACAGGGCCCAAGTTTGGGAAAATGGCTACACCTTC.

The genes are TRBV5-4 and TRBJ1-1, with D maybe TRBD1 (6 bases). This CDR3 region has 15 residues. The ends were cut back, 0 bases at V and 4 bases at J, with 13 bases in the middle. The germline CDR1 and CDR2 sequences are SGHNT and YYREEE (reference sequence). The chain's CDR3 is CASSLVVGAGTEAFF. CDR3 in DNA: TGTGCCAGCAGCTTGGTGGTGGGGGCCGGCACTGAAGCTTTCTTT.

This clone was detected only once. The chain has TRBV30 and TRBJ1-2; the match to TRBD1 covers 8 bases. The J segment lost 3 bases and the V segment lost 2 bases, leaving 5 bases of the junction unmatched. Germline CDR1 and CDR2: GTSNPN and SVGIG (reference sequence). This CDR3 has 14 residues. This CDR3 reads CAWSRTGRDYGYTF. The CDR3 DNA reads as TGTGCCTGGAGTAGGACAGGGAGGGACTATGGCTACACCTTC.

The rearrangement joins TRBV28 to TRBJ2-6; TRBD1 aligns across 10 bases. The CDR3 extends over 17 amino acids. The germline V gene encodes CDR1 MDHEN and CDR2 SYDVKM. Unmatched junction bases numbered 10, after V lost 6 bases and J lost 5 bases. The CDR3 nucleotides are TGTGCCAGCAGGCCGGGACAGGGGAGCCTCTGGGCCAACGTCCTGACTTTC. The encoded protein is CASRPGQGSLWANVLTF.

The genes are TRBV29-1 and TRBJ2-1; D remains ambiguous. Trimming cost V 4 bases and J 7 bases, with 14 bases left between them. The CDR3 runs 13 residues. Germline V gene sequence: CDR1 SQVTM, CDR2 ANQGSEA. CDR3 residues: CSVGLSSRNEQFF. DNA for the CDR3: TGCAGCGTTGGGTTGTCGTCCAGGAATGAGCAGTTCTTC.

The V and J genes are TRBV14 and TRBJ1-1, with D possibly TRBD1 on 6 matching bases. Germline V gene lookup returns CDR1 SGHDN and CDR2 FVKESK. CDR3 length: 15 amino acids. V was pared by 1 base and J by 5 bases, with 14 bases between. This chain's CDR3 is CASSQVGRGDTEAFF. The CDR3 DNA reads TGTGCCAGCAGCCAAGTGGGCAGGGGCGATACTGAAGCTTTCTTT.

J is TRBJ1-4 and V is TRBV6-5, with TRBD1 as a possible D gene (6 bases). Germline CDR1 and CDR2: MNHEY and SVGAGI. V lost 6 bases and J lost 4, with 12 bases in between. The CDR3 spans 14 residues. The DNA of the CDR3 is TGTGCCAGCAGGGCGGACAGAAATAATGAAAAACTGTTTTTT. Protein: CASRADRNNEKLFF.

The chain uses TRBV27 and TRBJ2-7, with 13 bases fitting TRBD2. The CDR3 sequence is 18 residues long. Germline V gene data show CDR1 as MNHEY and CDR2 as SMNVEV (reference sequence). V lost 5 bases to trimming and J lost 3 bases; unmatched junction nucleotides: 13. The CDR3 protein is CASSKQGTSGTVSYEQYF. The CDR3 nucleotides read TGTGCCAGCAGTAAACAGGGGACTAGCGGGACCGTAAGCTACGAGCAGTACTTC.

The chain links TRBV2 to TRBJ2-5, with TRBD1 identical over 8 bases. CDR1 is SNHLY, CDR2 FYNNEI, per germline. The length of the CDR3 is 15 residues. With 3 bases clipped from V and 0 bases from J, the junction kept 3 bases outside the gene matches. This chain's CDR3 is CASSETGEYQETQYF. The CDR3 coding sequence is TGTGCCAGCAGTGAGACAGGGGAGTACCAAGAGACCCAGTACTTC.

The chain links TRBV30 to TRBJ2-2; 7 positions agree with TRBD1. This CDR3 comprises 15 residues. In germline, CDR1 is GTSNPN, CDR2 SVGIG (reference sequence). Unmatched junction bases numbered 8, after V lost 2 bases and J lost 5 bases. CDR3 sequence (DNA): TGTGCCTGGAGTCCCCCGACAGGGATTACCGGGGAGCTGTTTTTT. Translated: CAWSPPTGITGELFF.

This clone was detected once. The chain combines TRBV7-9 with TRBJ2-7; 9 bases map to TRBD1. There are 15 residues in the CDR3. The junction had 1 base not matched to a gene; V was cut back by 1 base and J by 0 bases. Germline lookup yields CDR1 SEHNR and CDR2 FQNEAQ (reference sequence). CDR3 in DNA: TGTGCCAGCAGCTTAGGGACAGGGGTCTCCTACGAGCAGTACTTC. Protein: CASSLGTGVSYEQYF.

J is TRBJ2-7 and V is TRBV18; TRBD1 is a possible D gene (6 bases). V was shortened by 2 bases and J by 3 bases, with 14 bases between the two germline ends. This CDR3 is 15 amino acids long. Germline CDR1 reads KGHSH; CDR2 reads LQKENI. This CDR3 reads CASSPIDRPYYEQYF. Written as DNA, the CDR3 is TGTGCCAGCTCACCAATTGACAGGCCCTACTACGAGCAGTACTTC.